One and the same sample provided the 20 T cell receptor beta chains below, sequenced in a study of T cells after yellow fever vaccination. Each CDR3 protein gets one entry after TCRdb re-called the 5' RACE reads with MiXCR. The repertoire holds hundreds of thousands of distinct CDR3 sequences, with roughly 13% as singletons. The specimen was PBMCs, collected on the day of the yellow fever booster vaccination. All receptors come from a man aged 25 to 45 who received the YFV17D yellow fever vaccine.

This clonotype was seen a handful of times. This chain joins TRBV6-5 and TRBJ2-2, with TRBD2 matching 7 bases. The CDR3 is made up of 15 amino acids. CDR1 and CDR2 (germline): MNHEY, SVGAGI. J was trimmed by 5 bases and V by 4 bases; bases with no gene match: 7. The CDR3 DNA follows: TGTGCCAGCAGTTCTAGCGGAGGTCCTACCGGGGAGCTGTTTTTT. It yields the protein CASSSSGGPTGELFF.

This clonotype has only a few counts. The CDR3 DNA reads TGTGCCAGCAGCGGCCGCCCTACTAATGAAAAACTGTTTTTT. Residues: CASSGRPTNEKLFF. The gene calls are TRBV12-3 or TRBV12-4 and TRBJ1-4, with no clear D. V lost 6 bases to trimming and J lost 2 bases, with 10 bases between them. The CDR3 spans 14 residues.

This clonotype was observed once. V gene TRBV4-2 combines with J gene TRBJ2-1; 10 bases map to TRBD2. With 0 bases clipped from V and 9 bases from J, the junction kept 5 bases outside the gene matches. CDR3 size: 15 residues. CDR1 and CDR2 from the germline V gene are LGHNA and YNFKEQ. The CDR3 DNA reads TGTGCCAGCAGCCAAGATCCGAGCGGGAGGGCTGAGCAGTTCTTC. Protein: CASSQDPSGRAEQFF.

V gene TRBV7-6 combines with J gene TRBJ2-1, with D possibly matching TRBD2 (6 bases). Germline V gene lookup returns CDR1 SGHVS and CDR2 FNYEAQ. The CDR3 spans 13 residues. The V gene lost 5 bases and the J gene lost 6 bases, with 11 bases spanning the gap. The CDR3 is CASSRQRANEQFF. The CDR3 coding sequence is TGTGCCAGCAGCAGACAGCGGGCCAATGAGCAGTTCTTC.

The chain carries TRBV15 and TRBJ2-7, with D tentatively TRBD2 (6 bases). Germline V lookup: CDR1 LNHNV, CDR2 YYDKDF (reference sequence). The V end lost 1 base, the J end lost 4 bases, and 11 bases lay between the germline ends. The CDR3 is made up of 14 amino acids. CDR3 protein: CATSRGGRIYEQYF. CDR3 coding DNA: TGTGCCACCAGCAGAGGGGGGAGGATTTACGAGCAGTACTTC.

There are a few counts of this clonotype. The chain has TRBV12-3 or TRBV12-4 and TRBJ2-2; tentatively, D is TRBD1 (5 bases). The CDR3 consists of 14 residues. The V and J ends lost 6 bases and 7 bases respectively, with 15 bases between them. The CDR3 region has the DNA TGTGCCAGCAGGACTGGGGCGACCAGCGGGGAGCTGTTTTTT. Translating it yields CASRTGATSGELFF.

V is TRBV12-3 or TRBV12-4 and J is TRBJ1-3; D unresolved. V lost 9 bases, J lost 0 bases, and 18 bases lay in between. This CDR3 is built from 16 residues. The DNA of the CDR3 is TGTGCCAGTGTAAACAGCGTTAAAATCTCTGGAAACACCATATATTTT. Protein sequence: CASVNSVKISGNTIYF.

The rearrangement joins TRBV12-3 or TRBV12-4 to TRBJ1-1; D is perhaps TRBD1 (6 bases). The CDR3 is 16 residues long. Between the trimmed V and J ends, which lost 2 bases and 1 base, there was a span of 14 bases. The CDR3 here is CASSLFSGGRNTEAFF. CDR3 DNA sequence: TGTGCCAGCAGTTTATTCTCTGGGGGCCGGAACACTGAAGCTTTCTTT.

CDR3 sequence (DNA): TGTGCCTGGACAGACACCTACGAGCAGTACTTC. Translating it yields CAWTDTYEQYF. The V gene is TRBV30, the J gene TRBJ2-7; D call uncertain. The germline CDR1 and CDR2 sequences are GTSNPN and SVGIG (reference sequence). The V and J ends lost 4 bases and 2 bases respectively, with 6 bases between them. This CDR3 has 11 amino acids.

This clonotype was counted between two and nine times. This chain connects TRBV11-2 to TRBJ1-6; D gene uncertain. V was pared by 5 bases and J by 5 bases, with 7 bases between. Germline-derived CDR1 and CDR2 are SGHAT and FQNNGV. The CDR3 contains 13 residues. DNA of the CDR3: TGTGCCAGCAGCGTAACGAATAATTCACCCCTCCACTTT. It translates to CASSVTNNSPLHF.

This clonotype was counted a few times. The rearrangement uses TRBV12-3 or TRBV12-4 and TRBJ1-5, with D possibly being TRBD1 (6 bases). The CDR3 sequence is 15 residues long. The ends were cut back, 1 base at V and 3 bases at J, with 10 bases in the middle. Here the CDR3 DNA reads TGTGCCAGCAGTTTAGAGGGACACAACAATCAGCCCCAGCATTTT. Translation gives CASSLEGHNNQPQHF.

The gene calls are TRBV27 and TRBJ2-5; TRBD2 aligns across 12 bases. CDR3 length: 19 amino acids. V dropped 5 bases and J dropped 13; count of bases not matched to a gene: 26. CDR1 is MNHEY, CDR2 SMNVEV, per germline (reference sequence). The CDR3 DNA reads as TGTGCCAGCAGTCTCCTCCGAACGACTAGCGGGGGTCCCCCCCCCGCCCGGTACTTC. Its protein product is CASSLLRTTSGGPPPARYF.

The sample holds a few counts of this clonotype. The chain has TRBV20-1 and TRBJ1-2; the D gene is possibly TRBD1 (5 bases). The CDR3 loop spans 14 amino acids. V lost 5 bases and J lost 4, with 17 bases in between. Looked up from germline, CDR1 is DFQATT and CDR2 is SNEGSKA (reference sequence). CDR3 sequence reads: CSAAPQGGGYGYTF. The CDR3 nucleotides read TGCAGTGCTGCCCCGCAGGGTGGCGGCTATGGCTACACCTTC.

The V and J genes are TRBV29-1 and TRBJ2-3; D remains unclear. The CDR3 sequence is 14 residues long. The germline V and J ends were trimmed by 1 base and 2 bases, with 10 bases remaining between them. Germline CDR1 SQVTM, CDR2 ANQGSEA. The CDR3 spells CSVEGGSDTDTQYF. The CDR3 bases are TGCAGCGTTGAAGGAGGTTCTGACACAGATACGCAGTATTTT.

This clonotype was detected ten times or more. The V and J genes are TRBV5-1 and TRBJ2-1; TRBD2 is a possible D gene (5 bases). The germline V and J ends were trimmed by 2 bases and 6 bases, with 12 bases remaining between them. The germline gives CDR1 SGHRS, CDR2 YFSETQ. This CDR3 is 14 amino acids long. The DNA for the CDR3 is TGCGCCAGCAGCTTCAGGACTTCACCCAATGAGCAGTTCTTC. It codes for CASSFRTSPNEQFF.

J is TRBJ2-2 and V is TRBV10-2; TRBD2 agrees at 14 bases. Germline V gene sequence: CDR1 WSHSY, CDR2 SAAADI. V shed 10 bases, J shed 6 bases, and the junction held 4 bases outside the gene matches. The CDR3 is made up of 14 amino acids. The CDR3 loop is CATGTSGSAGELFF. The CDR3 DNA reads TGCGCCACCGGGACTAGCGGGAGTGCCGGGGAGCTGTTTTTT.

The J gene is TRBJ2-7, the V gene TRBV27; perhaps TRBD1 as D (6 bases). Germline CDR1 reads MNHEY; CDR2 reads SMNVEV (reference sequence). Trimming left V 4 bases short and J 0 bases short, with 13 bases between. CDR3 size: 15 residues. CDR3 coding DNA: TGTGCCAGCAGTTCTCGACAGGCGAGCTCCTACGAGCAGTACTTC. Translation: CASSSRQASSYEQYF.

This clonotype has just a few counts. This rearrangement joins TRBV7-8 to TRBJ1-2; weak D call: TRBD1 (6 bases). Germline lookup yields CDR1 SGHVS and CDR2 FQNEAQ. The V and J ends lost 5 bases and 7 bases respectively, with 17 bases between them. CDR3 length: 14 amino acids. The CDR3 region has the DNA TGTGCCAGCAGCCCCTCAGGGGAGATGCTTGGCTACACCTTC. It specifies CASSPSGEMLGYTF. Full variable domain (remainder filled in from reference TRBV7-8 and TRBJ1-2): GAGVSQSPRYKVAKRGQDVALRCDPISGHVSLFWYQQALGQGPEFLTYFQNEAQLDKSGLPSDRFFAERPEGSVSTLKIQRTQQEDSAVYLCASSPSGEMLGYTFGSGTRLTVV.

This chain uses TRBV6-2 or TRBV6-3 with TRBJ2-1, with D unresolved. Germline V gives CDR1 MNHEY, CDR2 SVGEGT. The CDR3 loop spans 13 amino acids. Deletions cut 7 bases from V and 15 bases from J, with 22 bases between. CDR3 bases: TGTGCCAGCACGAAACGTGGGGATATCGTACCGTTCTTC. It specifies CASTKRGDIVPFF.

This clonotype was detected a few times. The chain combines TRBV18 with TRBJ2-4; 12 bases line up with TRBD2. Trimming at V came to 3 bases and at J to 7 bases, leaving 7 bases not matched to a gene. This CDR3 region has 16 residues. CDR1 is KGHSH, CDR2 LQKENI, per germline. The chain's CDR3 is CASSPPTSGRGNIQYF. The CDR3 DNA sequence: TGTGCCAGCTCACCCCCGACTAGCGGGAGAGGCAACATTCAGTACTTC.